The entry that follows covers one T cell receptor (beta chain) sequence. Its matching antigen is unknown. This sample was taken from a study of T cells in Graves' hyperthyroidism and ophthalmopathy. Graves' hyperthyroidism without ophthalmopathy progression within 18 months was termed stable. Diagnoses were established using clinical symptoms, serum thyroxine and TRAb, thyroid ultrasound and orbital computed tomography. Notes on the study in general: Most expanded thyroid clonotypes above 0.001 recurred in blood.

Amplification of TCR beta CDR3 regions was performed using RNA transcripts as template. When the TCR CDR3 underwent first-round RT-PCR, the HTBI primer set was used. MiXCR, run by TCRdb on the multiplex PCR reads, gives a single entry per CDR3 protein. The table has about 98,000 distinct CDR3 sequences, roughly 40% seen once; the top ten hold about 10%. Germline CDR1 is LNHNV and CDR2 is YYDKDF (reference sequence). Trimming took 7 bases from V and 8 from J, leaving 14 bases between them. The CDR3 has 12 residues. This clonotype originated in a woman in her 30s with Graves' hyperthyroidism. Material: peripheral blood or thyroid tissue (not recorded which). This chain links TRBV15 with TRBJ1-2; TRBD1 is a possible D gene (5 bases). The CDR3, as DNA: TGTGCCACCACTAGGGGCGCCGGAGGCTACACCTTC. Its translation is CATTRGAGGYTF. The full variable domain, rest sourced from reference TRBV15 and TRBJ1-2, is DAMVIQNPRYQVTQFGKPVTLSCSQTLNHNVMYWYQQKSSQAPKLLFHYYDKDFNNEADTPDNFQSRRPNTSFCFLDIRSPGLGDTAMYLCATTRGAGGYTFGSGTRLTVV.